This T cell receptor beta chain appears in the sequencing data of a study of OX40 agonist ivuxolimab in advanced cancers. Study overall: Ivuxolimab, an antibody that agonizes OX40 (CD134), was administered to the patients. Patient treatment consisted of intravenous ivuxolimab administration every 2 weeks at 0.01 to 10 mg/kg. Patients assigned to dose escalation were diagnosed with hepatocellular carcinoma, melanoma, renal cell or head and neck cancer.

This CDR3 region has 13 residues. Germline V gene data show CDR1 as LNHDA and CDR2 as SQIVND (reference sequence). V dropped 4 bases and J dropped 4 bases, with 10 bases sitting between them. Regarding this clone: The antigen is undetermined.

Produced via immunoSEQ multiplex PCR; TCRdb's table is partial and in-frame only. This table has fewer than 90,000 clones, about 90% appearing once. Findings and caveats of the study: The CD4+ and CD8+ T cells in the blood had expanded clonally by week 6 at 0.1 to 3.0 mg/kg.

The chain employs TRBV19 and TRBJ2-5; D gene unclear. The sequencing used CD4+ or CD8+ T cells sorted from blood, collected in a trial of the OX40 agonist ivuxolimab. This TCR was recovered from an adult with an advanced solid tumor such as melanoma, head and neck, liver or kidney cancer. DNA of the CDR3: TGTGCCAGTAGTAGTTCAGGAGTAGAGACCCAGTACTTC. Its translation is CASSSSGVETQYF.